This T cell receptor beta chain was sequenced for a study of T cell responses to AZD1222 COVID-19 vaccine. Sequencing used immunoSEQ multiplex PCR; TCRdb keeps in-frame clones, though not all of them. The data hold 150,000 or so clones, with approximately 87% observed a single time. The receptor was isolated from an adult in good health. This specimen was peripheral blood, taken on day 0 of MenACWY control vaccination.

In DNA form, the CDR3 reads TGTGCCAGCAGCCAAGTGGGGGGTTCCTATGGCTACACCTTC. Residues: CASSQVGGSYGYTF. This chain uses TRBV4-2 with TRBJ1-2, with D possibly TRBD1 on 5 matching bases. The germline CDR1 and CDR2 sequences are LGHNA and YNFKEQ. The ends were cut back, 1 base at V and 4 bases at J, with 10 bases in the middle. This CDR3 has 14 residues.